The 15 T cell receptor beta chains presented below share a single source sample, sequenced in a study of shared clonotypes between healthy human individuals. TCRdb's table, derived via immunoSEQ multiplex PCR, lists solely in-frame clones and lacks some. The sample consists of hundreds of thousands of clones, 80% to 90% of them appearing once. Sequencing used memory CD8+ T cells sorted from blood. Regarding subset: CD45RO+ cells pooled with CCR7-negative TemRA cells. Source of these receptors: a man between 18 and 35 years old in good health.

The rearrangement links TRBV30 to TRBJ1-2; maybe TRBD1 (6 bases). This CDR3 has 14 residues. V was cut by 3 bases and J by 2 bases, with 13 bases left in between. CDR1 and CDR2 (germline): GTSNPN, SVGIG (reference sequence). The CDR3 reads CAWSYEDSNYGYTF. As DNA, the CDR3 is TGTGCCTGGAGCTACGAGGACAGCAACTATGGCTACACCTTC. The full variable domain, its missing parts supplied by reference TRBV30 and TRBJ1-2, is SQTIHQWPATLVQPVGSPLSLECTVEGTSNPNLYWYRQAAGRGLQLLFYSVGIGQISSEVPQNLSASRPQDRQFILSSKKLLLSDSGFYLCAWSYEDSNYGYTFGSGTRLTVV.

The table lists this clone with a few counts. The rearrangement links TRBV7-8 to TRBJ1-5; D is undetermined. V dropped 5 bases and J dropped 7 bases, with 15 bases sitting between them. Germline values: CDR1 SGHVS, CDR2 FQNEAQ. The CDR3 spans 14 residues. This chain's CDR3 is CASSREGIWQPQHF. CDR3 in DNA: TGTGCCAGCAGCCGTGAAGGGATATGGCAGCCCCAGCATTTT.

This clone came up a few times. The rearrangement joins TRBV7-3 to TRBJ2-5; 10 nucleotides match TRBD1. The V gene's germline CDR1 is SGHTA and CDR2 FQGTGA. Trimming at V came to 5 bases and at J to 5 bases, leaving 5 bases not matched to a gene. The CDR3 length is 14 residues. CDR3 bases: TGTGCCAGCAGCACGACAGGGGGCGGTGAGACCCAGTACTTC. It codes for CASSTTGGGETQYF.

This chain joins TRBV7-2 and TRBJ2-5; D perhaps matches TRBD1 (5 bases). The V end lost 5 bases, the J end lost 7 bases, and 17 bases lay between the germline ends. Germline-derived CDR1 and CDR2 are SGHTA and FQGNSA. The CDR3 sequence is 14 residues long. The CDR3 spells CASSPKPRVGTQYF. The CDR3 bases are TGTGCCAGCAGCCCAAAGCCCAGGGTCGGGACCCAGTACTTC.

The rearrangement uses TRBV27 and TRBJ2-1; TRBD2 matches 7 bases. CDR1 is MNHEY and CDR2 is SMNVEV in the germline V gene (reference sequence). The CDR3 spans 13 residues. J lost 2 bases, V lost 5 bases, and 0 bases had no gene match. CDR3 in DNA: TGTGCCAGCAGTAGCGGGACCTACAATGAGCAGTTCTTC. This codes for CASSSGTYNEQFF.

This sequence joins TRBV6-4 and TRBJ2-5, with D possibly called TRBD1 or TRBD2 (5 bases each). Germline CDR1 MRHNA, CDR2 SNTAGT. This CDR3 contains 14 residues. V shed 0 bases and J shed 5 bases, with 10 bases lying between them. CDR3 sequence (DNA): TGTGCCAGCAGTGACTCGACGGGACGTGAGACCCAGTACTTC. Its translation is CASSDSTGRETQYF.

The V and J genes are TRBV14 and TRBJ2-7, with D unclear. Germline V gene sequence: CDR1 SGHDN, CDR2 FVKESK. The CDR3 loop spans 12 amino acids. V was shortened by 4 bases and J by 2 bases, with 6 bases between the two germline ends. CDR3 in DNA: TGTGCCAGCAGCCCAACCACCTACGAGCAGTACTTC. It codes for CASSPTTYEQYF.

The genes are TRBV5-1 and TRBJ2-7; D tentatively reads TRBD1 or TRBD2 (5 bases each). Germline CDR1 reads SGHRS; CDR2 reads YFSETQ. CDR3 size: 15 residues. Trimming left V 1 base short and J 6 bases short, with 17 bases between. The DNA for the CDR3 is TGCGCCAGCAGCTTGTCTGGGGACGCACCCTCCGAGCAGTACTTC. Protein product: CASSLSGDAPSEQYF.

V usage is TRBV29-1 and J usage is TRBJ1-2, with a weak D call TRBD1 (5 bases). Per germline, CDR1 SQVTM and CDR2 ANQGSEA. V gave up 5 bases and J gave up 6 bases, with 16 bases separating them. This CDR3 has 13 amino acids. CDR3 DNA: TGCAGCGTTATTTGGGGCACCGCCGATGGCTACACCTTC. Translating gives CSVIWGTADGYTF.

The V call is TRBV6-5, the J call TRBJ2-5; 7 bases map to TRBD1. Germline loops: CDR1 MNHEY, CDR2 SVGAGI. The CDR3 totals 13 residues. V lost 6 bases and J lost 5; bases outside the gene matches: 6. In DNA form, the CDR3 reads TGTGCCAGCAGCACGGCGACAGGGGAGACCCAGTACTTC. Its protein product is CASSTATGETQYF.

This sequence joins TRBV27 and TRBJ1-6, with a possible D match to TRBD1 (5 bases). Germline CDR1 is MNHEY and CDR2 is SMNVEV (reference sequence). This CDR3 has 20 amino acids. V lost 1 base to trimming and J lost 7 bases, with 26 bases between them. For the CDR3, the DNA is TGTGCCAGCAGTTTATTGTCCGGCAGGGCAACAGGCCAACCAAATTCACCCCTCCACTTT. It encodes CASSLLSGRATGQPNSPLHF.

This clone was picked up a small number of times. V and J are TRBV5-6 and TRBJ1-1, with D maybe TRBD1 (5 bases). The CDR3 runs to 12 residues. Germline CDR1 and CDR2: SGHDT and YYEEEE. V lost 4 bases, J lost 4 bases, and 8 bases lay in between. The CDR3 nucleotides are TGTGCCAGCAGCCCTGGGGCCACTGAAGCTTTCTTT. Its protein product is CASSPGATEAFF.

The chain links TRBV21-1 to TRBJ1-2. TRBV21-1 constitutes a pseudogene. CDR3 size: 16 residues. CDR3 bases: TGTGCCAGCAGCCCGGCCATTACTCTTTTCACTCAAGGCTACACCTTC. Amino acids: CASSPAITLFTQGYTF.

CDR3 loop: CASSLGEGTGELFF. The CDR3 DNA reads as TGTGCCAGCAGCTTAGGGGAGGGCACCGGGGAGCTGTTTTTT. The chain employs TRBV7-6 and TRBJ2-2; 7 bases align to TRBD2. The CDR3 loop spans 14 amino acids. Trimming removed 1 base from V and 4 bases from J; junction bases left unmatched: 0. Germline V gene data show CDR1 as SGHVS and CDR2 as FNYEAQ. Drawing the rest from reference TRBV7-6 and TRBJ2-2, the complete variable domain is GAGVSQSPRYKVTKRGQDVALRCDPISGHVSLYWYRQALGQGPEFLTYFNYEAQQDKSGLPNDRFSAERPEGSISTLTIQRTEQRDSAMYRCASSLGEGTGELFFGEGSRLTVL.

This clone was recorded once. The chain uses TRBV12-5 and TRBJ2-1; 8 positions match TRBD2. CDR1 is LGHNT and CDR2 is FRNRAP in the germline V gene. This CDR3 has 16 amino acids. With V trimmed by 0 bases and J by 8 bases, 9 bases remained unmatched. The CDR3 sequence: CASGLVYGRALDEQFF. As DNA, the CDR3 is TGTGCTAGTGGTTTGGTATACGGGAGGGCCCTCGATGAGCAGTTCTTC.